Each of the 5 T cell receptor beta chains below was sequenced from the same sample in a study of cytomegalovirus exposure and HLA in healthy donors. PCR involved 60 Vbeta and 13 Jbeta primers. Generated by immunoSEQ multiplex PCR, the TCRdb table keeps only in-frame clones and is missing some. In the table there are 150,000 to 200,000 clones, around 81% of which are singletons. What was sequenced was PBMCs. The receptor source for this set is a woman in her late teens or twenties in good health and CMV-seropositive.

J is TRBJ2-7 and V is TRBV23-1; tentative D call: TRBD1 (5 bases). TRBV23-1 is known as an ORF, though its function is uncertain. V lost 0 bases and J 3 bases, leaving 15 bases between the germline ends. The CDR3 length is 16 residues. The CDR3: CASSQSSTGRFYEQYV. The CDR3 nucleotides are TGCGCCAGCAGTCAATCGAGCACAGGACGGTTCTACGAGCAGTACGTC.

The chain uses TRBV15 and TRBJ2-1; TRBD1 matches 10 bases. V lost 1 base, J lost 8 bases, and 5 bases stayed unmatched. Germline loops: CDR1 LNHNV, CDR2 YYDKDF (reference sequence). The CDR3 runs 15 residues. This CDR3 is CATSRARQGADEQFF. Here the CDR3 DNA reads TGTGCCACCAGCAGAGCGAGACAGGGGGCCGATGAGCAGTTCTTC. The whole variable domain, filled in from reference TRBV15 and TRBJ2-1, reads DAMVIQNPRYQVTQFGKPVTLSCSQTLNHNVMYWYQQKSSQAPKLLFHYYDKDFNNEADTPDNFQSRRPNTSFCFLDIRSPGLGDTAMYLCATSRARQGADEQFFGPGTRLTVL.

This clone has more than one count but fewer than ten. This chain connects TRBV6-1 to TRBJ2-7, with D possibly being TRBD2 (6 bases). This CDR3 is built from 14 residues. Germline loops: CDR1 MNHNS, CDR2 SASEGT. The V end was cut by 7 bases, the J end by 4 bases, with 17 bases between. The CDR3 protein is CASKGSGLRYEQYV. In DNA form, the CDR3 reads TGTGCCAGCAAGGGTTCCGGACTAAGGTACGAGCAGTACGTC.

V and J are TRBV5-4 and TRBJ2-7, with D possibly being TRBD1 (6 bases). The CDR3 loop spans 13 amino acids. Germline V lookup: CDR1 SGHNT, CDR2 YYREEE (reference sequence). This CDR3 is CASSSRGGWDIHV. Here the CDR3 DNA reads TGTGCCAGCAGCTCGAGGGGTGGTTGGGACATCCACGTC.

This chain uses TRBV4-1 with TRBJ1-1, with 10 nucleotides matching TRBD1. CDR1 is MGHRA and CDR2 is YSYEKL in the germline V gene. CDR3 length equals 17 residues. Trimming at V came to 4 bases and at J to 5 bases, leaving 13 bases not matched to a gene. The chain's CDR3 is CASSLKTLTGGRTEAFF. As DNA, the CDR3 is TGCGCCAGCAGCCTGAAGACCTTGACAGGGGGCAGGACTGAAGCTTTCTTT.